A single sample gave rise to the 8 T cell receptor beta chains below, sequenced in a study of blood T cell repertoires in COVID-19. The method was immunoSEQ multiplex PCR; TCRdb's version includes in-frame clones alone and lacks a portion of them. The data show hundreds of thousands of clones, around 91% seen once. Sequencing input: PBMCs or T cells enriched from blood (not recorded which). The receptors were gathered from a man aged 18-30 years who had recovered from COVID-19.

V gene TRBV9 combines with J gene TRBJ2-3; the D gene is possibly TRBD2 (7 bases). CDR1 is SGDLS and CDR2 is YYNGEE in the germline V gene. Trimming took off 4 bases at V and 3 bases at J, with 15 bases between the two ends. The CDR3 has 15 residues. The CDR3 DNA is TGTGCCAGCAGCTCAAGAGGGGGGGGGACAGATACGCAGTATTTT. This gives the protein CASSSRGGGTDTQYF. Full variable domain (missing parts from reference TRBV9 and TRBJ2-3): DSGVTQTPKHLITATGQRVTLRCSPRSGDLSVYWYQQSLDQGLQFLIQYYNGEERAKGNILERFSAQQFPDLHSELNLSSLELGDSALYFCASSSRGGGTDTQYFGPGTRLTVL.

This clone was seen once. In DNA, the CDR3 is TGCGCCAGCAGCCCGACCCCCCGACTAGCGGGAGGAACTGAGCAGTTCTTC. Protein sequence: CASSPTPRLAGGTEQFF. This chain connects TRBV4-1 to TRBJ2-1, with 13 bases aligning to TRBD2. Looked up from germline, CDR1 is MGHRA and CDR2 is YSYEKL. The CDR3 has 17 residues. J gave up 9 bases and V 4 bases, and 12 bases lay outside the gene matches.

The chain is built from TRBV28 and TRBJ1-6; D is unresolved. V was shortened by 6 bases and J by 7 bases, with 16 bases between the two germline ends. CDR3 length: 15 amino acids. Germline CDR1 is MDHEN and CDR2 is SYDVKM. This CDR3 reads CASRSSVLANSPLHF. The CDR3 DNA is TGTGCCAGCAGAAGCAGCGTTCTCGCGAATTCACCCCTCCACTTT.

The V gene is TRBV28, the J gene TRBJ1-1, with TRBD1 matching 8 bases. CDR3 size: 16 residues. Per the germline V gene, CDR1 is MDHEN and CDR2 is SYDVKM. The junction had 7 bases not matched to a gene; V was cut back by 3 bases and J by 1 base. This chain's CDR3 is CASSFPFGQGNTEAFF. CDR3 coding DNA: TGTGCCAGCAGTTTTCCCTTCGGACAGGGGAACACTGAAGCTTTCTTT.

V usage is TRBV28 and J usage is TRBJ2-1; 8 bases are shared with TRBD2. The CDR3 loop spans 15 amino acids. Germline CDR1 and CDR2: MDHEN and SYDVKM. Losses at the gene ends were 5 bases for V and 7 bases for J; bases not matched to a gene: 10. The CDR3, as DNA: TGTGCCAGCAGTCTCCCCGGGACTAGTTATAATGAGCAGTTCTTC. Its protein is CASSLPGTSYNEQFF. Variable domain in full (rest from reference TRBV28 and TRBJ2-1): DVKVTQSSRYLVKRTGEKVFLECVQDMDHENMFWYRQDPGLGLRLIYFSYDVKMKEKGDIPEGYSVSREKKERFSLILESASTNQTSMYLCASSLPGTSYNEQFFGPGTRLTVL.

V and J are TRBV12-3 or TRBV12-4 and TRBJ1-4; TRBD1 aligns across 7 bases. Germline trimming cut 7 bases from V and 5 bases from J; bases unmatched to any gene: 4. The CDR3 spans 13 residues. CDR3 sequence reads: CASKDRNNEKLFF. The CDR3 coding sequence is TGTGCCAGCAAGGACAGGAACAATGAAAAACTGTTTTTT.

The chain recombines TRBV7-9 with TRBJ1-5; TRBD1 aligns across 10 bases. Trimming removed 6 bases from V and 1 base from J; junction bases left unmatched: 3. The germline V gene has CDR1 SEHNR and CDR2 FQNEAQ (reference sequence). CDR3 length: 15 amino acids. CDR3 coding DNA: TGTGCCAGCAGGTCGGGACAGGGGAGCAATCAGCCCCAGCATTTT. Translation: CASRSGQGSNQPQHF. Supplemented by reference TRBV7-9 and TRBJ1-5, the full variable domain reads DTGVSQNPRHKITKRGQNVTFRCDPISEHNRLYWYRQTLGQGPEFLTYFQNEAQLEKSRLLSDRFSAERPKGSFSTLEIQRTEQGDSAMYLCASRSGQGSNQPQHFGDGTRLSIL.

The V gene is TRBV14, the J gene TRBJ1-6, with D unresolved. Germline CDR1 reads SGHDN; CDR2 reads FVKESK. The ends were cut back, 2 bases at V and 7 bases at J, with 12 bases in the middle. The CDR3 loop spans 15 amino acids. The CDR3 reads CASSQLGMQNSPLHF. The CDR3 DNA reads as TGTGCCAGCAGCCAACTAGGCATGCAGAATTCACCCCTCCACTTT.